This entry features one T cell receptor beta chain sequence. It lacks a known antigen. Base quality data are lacking; no much larger clone is found one base away. This sample was taken from a study of shared clonotypes between healthy human individuals (dated by TCRdb to 2018 to 2021). A note on the overall study: The cohort comprised a couple of women and a few men aged 18 to 49 years. Per donor, three plates each were used for CD4 naive and CD4 memory, two for CD8 naive, and one for CD8 memory. Blood TCR repertoires of 5 or 6 healthy adults were deeply sequenced to estimate repertoire size and the extent of clonotype sharing between individuals. To increase sequencing depth and limit assay-specific biases, TCR repertoire library preparation and sequencing were carried out by different laboratories using diverse techniques. Each donor's leukapheresis produced roughly between about 0.8 and 10 billion PBMCs.

Reading the germline V gene gives CDR1 SGHVS and CDR2 FQNEAQ. Trimming removed 5 bases from V and 5 bases from J, leaving 21 bases between the germline ends. The CDR3 sequence holds 16 residues, the cysteine and phenylalanine included. This entry keeps only the CDR3 DNA: 48 bases, framed from base 1. TCR CDR3 regions were amplified from genomic DNA by multiplex PCR using the deep immunoSEQ assay. For each cell subset, the extracted genomic DNA was distributed evenly across all wells of several immunoSEQ 96-well plates, and each plate served as one replicate. For sorted subsets, each replicate PCR was loaded with about 0.2 ug genomic DNA, equivalent to about 30,000 T cell genomes. Purified libraries were quantified with a Qubit 3.0 fluorometer, sized on a Bioanalyzer 2100, and re-quantified with the KAPA Library Quantification kit. Every immunoSEQ 96-well plate was sequenced on a dedicated single-read 150-cycle Illumina NextSeq 550 flow cell. Per the original workflow: Because only junctional sequences without quality scores were contained in the immunoSEQ output, filtering matching that applied to full-length reads could not be performed. To assign V/J genes and CDR3, sequences were annotated using PyIR, a Python wrapper for IgBLAST v1.9, with IMGT germline references. Reads were removed for weak V/J assignments (E-value above 1e-6), missing CDR3, stop codons, out-of-frame junctions, or ambiguous translated residues. V3J clonotypes were defined as sequences sharing the same inferred V gene, J gene, and CDR3 amino acid sequence. Percentage overlap between repertoires was calculated by dividing the number of shared unique clonotypes by the size of the smaller repertoire. Richness of each repertoire was evaluated using RTK rarefaction, the Chao1 estimator, and Recon v2.1 estimates of unobserved clonotypes. Generation probabilities were computed with OLGA for all TCRbeta clonotypes obtained by the gDNA method from a handful of donors. TCRdb carries this immuneACCESS record with in-frame sequences only. Its versions omit some clonotypes, under half of them owing to an unresolved V gene in the studies checked, with the rest unexplained. V and J calls and clone size are as listed in that table; D and trimming were resolved from the DNA. The sample table holds about 2.1 million clones, of which roughly 95% were seen once. Around 1.8% of the sample belongs to the ten largest clones.

CD8 naive samples were obtained by positive selection for CCR7 among CD45RO-negative cells, yielding a CD45RA+CCR7+ population from which TemRA cells were excluded. The donors were healthy, HIV-negative adults with no recently reported acute infections or vaccinations. Every donor was a Caucasian adult living in Nashville, Tennessee, USA. Blood was obtained by leukapheresis, after which PBMCs were separated by Ficoll-Histopaque density gradient centrifugation and cryopreserved in liquid nitrogen vapor phase. Analytical flow cytometry was used to check the purity and quantity of each magnetically sorted T cell population. Genomic DNA was isolated from each sorted fraction and quantified by UV absorbance on a Nanodrop 2000c. Results the study describes overall, beyond this receptor: Sampling was restricted to blood, and TCR repertoires in tissue are likely to differ from TCR repertoires in blood. Sharing across a handful of donors was observed for around 5% of naive CD4, over 3% of naive CD8, 2% to 2.5% of memory CD4, and over 0.3% of memory CD8 clonotypes. Higher generation probabilities were observed for clonotypes shared by all four sorted-subset donors than for non-shared clonotypes. Based on pairwise subsampling, the degree of clonotype sharing among donors was expected to be affected by sequencing depth. Larger estimated clonotype richness was generally found for naive subsets than for memory subsets. Rarefaction of sorted-subset datasets indicated incomplete sequencing despite the large sequencing depth. Because the study included only a small number of donors, the genetic and exposure-history diversity represented was limited.

The material sequenced was naive CD8+ T cells from PBMCs. According to the study, the label for this sample's cell subset or site signals: CD45RA+CCR7+. This sequence uses TRBV7-8 and TRBJ2-5; matching of 6 bases hints at TRBD1 as the D gene. This receptor was identified in a man in his late teens or twenties in good health. Some clones in this sample may be carry-over from other donors' samples. The bases are TGTGCCAGCAGCCCCGGAAGGGAACAGGGCCAGGAGACCCAGTACTTC. Translation gives CASSPGREQGQETQYF.